A single sample is the source of the 6 T cell receptor beta chains below, sequenced in a study of blood T cells in healthy people across ages. A second roughly 6 to 12 cycle PCR used barcoded and J-beta primers. In TCRdb, the 5' RACE reads were re-called with MiXCR into one record per CDR3 protein. Of about 730,000 distinct CDR3 sequences in the sample, around 46% were seen once. Specimen: blood. The receptor source for this set is a woman between 55 and 75 years old in good health.

This clonotype has just a few counts. CDR3 in amino acids: CASSLYRVDTQYF. In DNA form, the CDR3 reads TGTGCCAGCAGCTTGTATAGAGTGGATACGCAGTATTTT. The chain uses TRBV5-6 and TRBJ2-3; D remains ambiguous. The ends were cut back, 1 base at V and 6 bases at J, with 9 bases in the middle. The CDR3 runs to 13 residues. CDR1 SGHDT and CDR2 YYEEEE come from the germline V gene. Supplemented by reference TRBV5-6 and TRBJ2-3, the full variable domain reads DAGVTQSPTHLIKTRGQQVTLRCSPKSGHDTVSWYQQALGQGPQFIFQYYEEEERQRGNFPDRFSGHQFPNYSSELNVNALLLGDSALYLCASSLYRVDTQYFGPGTRLTVL.

About this clonotype itself: This sequence may be a read error, since a much larger clone differs from it by one base. V is TRBV4-1 and J is TRBJ2-4; TRBD1 agrees at 7 bases. The end of the DNA fits TRBJ2-7 better, so the J call may be wrong. Germline assignment: CDR1 MGHRA and CDR2 YSYEKL. The CDR3 has 14 amino acids. CDR3 protein: CASRINPTGHEQYF. Here the CDR3 DNA reads TGCGCCAGCAGGATAAACCCGACAGGGCACGAGCAGTACTTC.

This clonotype was seen at least ten times. The chain uses TRBV7-2 and TRBJ2-7; D possibly corresponds to TRBD1 (7 bases). The CDR3 consists of 14 residues. CDR1 is SGHTA and CDR2 is FQGNSA in the germline V gene. Deletions cut 4 bases from V and 1 base from J, with 11 bases between. The CDR3: CASSWGDSSYEQYF. CDR3 DNA: TGTGCCAGCAGCTGGGGGGACAGTTCCTACGAGCAGTACTTC. The full variable domain, its missing parts supplied by reference TRBV7-2 and TRBJ2-7, is GAGVSQSPSNKVTEKGKDVELRCDPISGHTALYWYRQSLGQGLEFLIYFQGNSAPDKSGLPSDRFSAERTGGSVSTLTIQRTQQEDSAVYLCASSWGDSSYEQYFGPGTRLTVT.

The chain uses TRBV7-3 and TRBJ2-6, with D possibly being TRBD1 or TRBD2 (5 bases each). This CDR3 is built from 17 residues. V was trimmed by 3 bases and J by 0 bases, leaving 12 bases between them. In germline, CDR1 is SGHTA, CDR2 FQGTGA. The CDR3 nucleotides read TGTGCCAGCAGCTTCGACAGCGGATACTCTGGGGCCAACGTCCTGACTTTC. Protein: CASSFDSGYSGANVLTF.

The chain couples TRBV27 to TRBJ1-6; maybe TRBD1 (5 bases). The CDR3 has 15 residues. V was trimmed by 4 bases and J by 12 bases, leaving 19 bases between them. Germline CDR1 is MNHEY and CDR2 is SMNVEV (reference sequence). The CDR3 DNA reads TGTGCCAGCAGTTCAAGGGACCGCTCCCCTAGACCCCTCCACTTT. It codes for CASSSRDRSPRPLHF.

This clonotype was observed a single time. The chain uses TRBV11-2 and TRBJ2-1; TRBD2 might be the D (6 bases). The CDR3 sequence is 13 residues long. Trimming shortened V by 5 bases and J by 9 bases, and 14 bases separated the two germline ends. CDR1 and CDR2 from the germline V gene are SGHAT and FQNNGV. DNA for the CDR3: TGTGCCAGCAGCCTAGTAGCGGACACTGAGCAGTTCTTC. It encodes CASSLVADTEQFF. Looking up the rest from reference TRBV11-2 and TRBJ2-1 gives the full variable domain: EAGVAQSPRYKIIEKRQSVAFWCNPISGHATLYWYQQILGQGPKLLIQFQNNGVVDDSQLPKDRFSAERLKGVDSTLKIQPAKLEDSAVYLCASSLVADTEQFFGPGTRLTVL.